What follows are 14 T cell receptor beta chains derived from one specimen sequenced in a study of response to subunit inactivated influenza vaccine. TCRdb fed the RT-PCR reads into MiXCR, producing one record per CDR3 protein. The sample lists roughly 620,000 distinct CDR3 sequences, about 11% occurring once. The sample also formed part of further work on T cells expressing NK-cell markers. That work contributes: Beta-chain TCR cDNA was generated via 5'RACE template switching with UMIs.

The sample here was PBMCs from blood, taken on the day of vaccination. The receptors were sampled from a man aged 45-60 years who received an inactivated influenza vaccine.

This clonotype was observed a few times. This chain links TRBV30 with TRBJ2-7; 8 bases align to TRBD2. The CDR3 is 17 residues long. V shed 4 bases and J 4 bases; nucleotides not matched to a gene: 18. CDR1 is GTSNPN and CDR2 is SVGIG in the germline V gene (reference sequence). The CDR3 coding sequence is TGTGCCTGGATGCATTCTCGGGGGGGCTGGGGAGGGTACGAGCAGTACTTC. The encoded protein is CAWMHSRGGWGGYEQYF. Looking up the rest from reference TRBV30 and TRBJ2-7 gives the full variable domain: SQTIHQWPATLVQPVGSPLSLECTVEGTSNPNLYWYRQAAGRGLQLLFYSVGIGQISSEVPQNLSASRPQDRQFILSSKKLLLSDSGFYLCAWMHSRGGWGGYEQYFGPGTRLTVT.

The rearrangement joins TRBV4-1 to TRBJ2-7, with D hard to call. The CDR3 runs to 15 residues. Germline assignment: CDR1 MGHRA and CDR2 YSYEKL. V was shortened by 3 bases and J by 7 bases, with 19 bases between the two germline ends. The CDR3 spells CASSHNELQPREQYF. The CDR3 coding sequence is TGCGCCAGCAGCCATAACGAACTCCAGCCCCGAGAGCAGTACTTC.

The genes are TRBV5-1 and TRBJ2-2, with TRBD1 identical over 7 bases. J gave up 3 bases and V 5 bases, and 4 bases lay outside the gene matches. This CDR3 has 14 residues. Germline CDR1 is SGHRS and CDR2 is YFSETQ. The chain's CDR3 is CASRRQGDTGELFF. The CDR3, as DNA: TGCGCCAGCAGAAGACAGGGCGACACCGGGGAGCTGTTTTTT.

The chain combines TRBV12-3 or TRBV12-4 with TRBJ1-4, with 7 bases matching TRBD1. Trimming took 6 bases from V and 8 from J; bases not matched to a gene: 9. The CDR3 spans 14 residues. The CDR3: CASSPTGYAEKLFF. As DNA, the CDR3 is TGTGCCAGCAGCCCGACAGGGTATGCGGAAAAACTGTTTTTT.

This clonotype was recorded many times. V usage is TRBV7-9 and J usage is TRBJ2-1; 10 nucleotides align to TRBD2. J was trimmed by 8 bases and V by 2 bases; bases with no gene match: 6. Per germline, CDR1 SEHNR and CDR2 FQNEAQ (reference sequence). The CDR3 sequence is 15 residues long. The CDR3 DNA reads TGTGCCAGCAGCTTACCCAGCGGGAGGGCCGATGAGCAGTTCTTC. Its protein product is CASSLPSGRADEQFF. The whole variable domain, filled in from reference TRBV7-9 and TRBJ2-1, reads DTGVSQNPRHKITKRGQNVTFRCDPISEHNRLYWYRQTLGQGPEFLTYFQNEAQLEKSRLLSDRFSAERPKGSFSTLEIQRTEQGDSAMYLCASSLPSGRADEQFFGPGTRLTVL.

This clonotype turned up a few times. This chain links TRBV2 with TRBJ2-3; D possibly matches TRBD1 or TRBD2 (5 bases each). CDR3 length: 15 residues. The V and J ends lost 2 bases and 3 bases respectively, with 12 bases between them. Germline loops: CDR1 SNHLY, CDR2 FYNNEI. The CDR3 is CASSEWGIGTDTQYF. The CDR3 DNA reads TGTGCCAGCAGTGAATGGGGGATCGGGACAGATACGCAGTATTTT.

This clonotype was picked up a small number of times. The rearrangement joins TRBV2 to TRBJ2-5; no reliable D call. Germline CDR1 is SNHLY and CDR2 is FYNNEI. Trimming pared 7 bases from V and 3 bases from J, leaving 9 bases between. The CDR3 contains 12 residues. Written as DNA, the CDR3 is TGTGCCAGCATGGCCAGCAAAGAGACCCAGTACTTC. Amino acid sequence: CASMASKETQYF.

This clonotype showed up just a few times. The chain combines TRBV12-3 or TRBV12-4 with TRBJ2-1; D is perhaps TRBD1 (6 bases). Trimming stripped 5 bases from V and 6 bases from J, with 17 bases between. The CDR3 is made up of 15 amino acids. CDR3 sequence reads: CASSPGTRGTNEQFF. CDR3 DNA: TGTGCCAGCAGTCCCGGGACAAGGGGGACCAATGAGCAGTTCTTC.

This clonotype has a count of ten or more. The chain employs TRBV5-5 and TRBJ2-1; 7 nucleotides agree with TRBD1. The germline V gene has CDR1 SGHKS and CDR2 YYEKEE (reference sequence). The CDR3 sequence is 14 residues long. The ends lost 4 bases at V and 4 bases at J; junction bases unmatched: 5. Here the CDR3 DNA reads TGTGCCAGCAGCGGTCCGACAGGGTACAATGAGCAGTTCTTC. It yields the protein CASSGPTGYNEQFF.

This chain uses TRBV12-3 or TRBV12-4 with TRBJ2-1; 8 bases match TRBD2. This CDR3 comprises 15 residues. V was pared by 4 bases and J by 6 bases, with 8 bases of the junction left unmatched. CDR3 sequence: CASSSGTRDRNEQFF. The CDR3 DNA sequence: TGTGCCAGCAGTTCCGGGACTAGGGACCGCAATGAGCAGTTCTTC.

The J gene is TRBJ2-6, the V gene TRBV5-1; no reliable D call. Germline V CDR1 and CDR2: SGHRS, YFSETQ. V lost 0 bases and J 0 bases, leaving 10 bases between the germline ends. This CDR3 has 17 amino acids. CDR3 sequence: CASSLEPGVSGANVLTF. The CDR3 DNA sequence: TGCGCCAGCAGCTTGGAGCCGGGCGTCTCTGGGGCCAACGTCCTGACTTTC.

There are many counts of this clonotype. The chain recombines TRBV12-3 or TRBV12-4 with TRBJ1-6, with 8 bases lining up with TRBD1. The length of the CDR3 is 16 residues. J lost 7 bases, V lost 5 bases, and 10 bases had no gene match. CDR3 nucleotide sequence: TGTGCCAGCAGTCCCGGGACAGGAGCTAGAAATTCACCCCTCCACTTT. Translating it yields CASSPGTGARNSPLHF.

The chain's CDR3 is CASSDLGAAPKETQYF. For the CDR3, the DNA is TGTGCCAGCAGTGACCTCGGGGCAGCGCCTAAAGAGACCCAGTACTTC. The chain combines TRBV6-1 with TRBJ2-5; D is tentatively TRBD1 or TRBD2 (5 bases each). From germline, CDR1 is MNHNS and CDR2 SASEGT. The CDR3 has 16 amino acids. Trimming took off 3 bases at V and 3 bases at J, with 17 bases between the two ends.

The chain combines TRBV29-1 with TRBJ2-5; the D is unclear. Between the trimmed V and J ends, which lost 3 bases and 5 bases, there was a span of 13 bases. Germline CDR1 and CDR2: SQVTM and ANQGSEA. This CDR3 has 13 amino acids. CDR3 region: CSVENGLPETQYF. CDR3 nucleotide sequence: TGCAGCGTTGAGAACGGGCTCCCGGAGACCCAGTACTTC.